This T cell receptor (beta chain) was found in a study of T-cell reconstitution after alpha-beta-depleted transplantation in children. Study findings and constraints: It was reported that alpha-beta T cells came from several hundred expanded graft clones (about two months after transplant). It was newly produced T cells that mostly accounted for T-cell counts and diversity one year after transplant. Where some patients showed high TCRbeta diversity at day 60, it came from recipient T cells and thymic progenitors that had survived.

V was shortened by 3 bases and J by 0 bases, with 14 bases between the two germline ends. Germline CDR1 DFQATT, CDR2 SNEGSKA (reference sequence). The CDR3 runs to 16 residues. Using unique molecular identifiers, the investigators prepared the TCRbeta library. One entry per CDR3 protein, called by TCRdb with MiXCR from the PCR reads. Among about 980,000 distinct CDR3 sequences listed, around 30% were seen once. This clonotype showed up just a few times. Its antigen is unidentified. This receptor was taken from a boy under three years old who had a stem cell transplant for SCID, so the T cells may come from the graft donor. This specimen was PBMCs, mostly from graft donor cells, taken 360 days after TCRalphabeta/CD19-depleted stem cell transplant. The chain uses TRBV20-1 and TRBJ2-2; possible D gene TRBD1, 5 bases. CDR3 in amino acids: CSARGWGASNTGELFF. CDR3 nucleotides: TGCAGTGCTAGGGGATGGGGCGCCTCGAACACCGGGGAGCTGTTTTTT.